This is a list of T cell receptor beta chains from one sample in a study of blood T cell repertoires in COVID-19. Using immunoSEQ multiplex PCR, the repertoire was profiled, and TCRdb retains in-frame clones only, with some absent. The repertoire has about 85,000 clones, about 90% of them found once; the top ten carry 3.5% to 5%. The sample comprised peripheral blood. Receptor source: a woman of 80 years or more with active or convalescent COVID-19. CDR3s include the opening cysteine and the closing phenylalanine or tryptophan.

TRBV24-1,CATSDSSGNYNEQFF
TRBV6-5,CASSYSPLSKQFF
TRBV9,CASSVGMQGTEAFF
TRBV27,CASSLYQDRAHYNEQFF
TRBV28,CASSYVQGYGYTF
TRBV18,CASFTEEGGAYTRGTQYF
TRBV27,CASSPGTSGGAVFF
TRBV7-2,CASSLEGIRGEQFF
TRBV9,CASSVGSGSSYEQYF
TRBV9,CASSPGSRNPYEQYF
TRBV3-1/TRBV3-2,CASSQDWYSPTGAYNEQFF
TRBV12-3/TRBV12-4,CASSFSGFYGYTF
TRBV7-2,CASSLGSRGSDQPQHF
TRBV10-3,CAITSASGRVYEQYF
TRBV9,CASSGTLRGGNNEQFF
TRBV28,CASSSDTYEQYF
TRBV5-4,CASSTKSGSPYEQYF
TRBV29-1,CSGRDRANYNEQFF
TRBV4-1,CASSTTGGPSATEAFF
TRBV10-3,CAISEEERGLYNEQFF
TRBV12-3/TRBV12-4,CASSPVNYGYTF
TRBV20-1,CSAVEGQKQYF
TRBV5-1,CASSLGGFNTGELFF
TRBV23-1,CATTYTDTQYF
TRBV5-4,CASSYRSSEQFF
TRBV27,CASSSWDRGGEKLFF
TRBV9,CASSVVSAGDYNEQFF
TRBV5-4,CASSLGGEGTDTQYF
TRBV7-9,CASSSPRDRNFLQYF
TRBV7-9,CASSPGTSGWGEQFF
TRBV18,CASYSSSGLAKNIQYF
TRBV10-2,CASSGTGPKNEQFF
TRBV7-4,CASSLQGGQGILEGNTIYF
TRBV28,CASSLATSGRGSYEQYF
TRBV27,CASSSRTGLGYTF
TRBV14,CASSRSAGTGFNEQFF
TRBV6-5,CASRPGLLRTGELFF
TRBV5-1,CASSYLTGEKLFF
TRBV6-2/TRBV6-3,CASSFQGGDIHEQFF
TRBV6-6,CASRGGPRAEAFF
TRBV19,CASSMNSVNTEAFF
TRBV5-4,CASSLAGGLAGGLFF